This T cell receptor (beta chain) was obtained from a study of Ad26.COV2.S vaccination and SARS-CoV-2 variants. Data came from immunoSEQ multiplex PCR; TCRdb stores just in-frame clones and leaves some out. The sample shows hundreds of thousands of clones, 87% of them seen only once. V was trimmed by 3 bases and J by 9 bases, leaving 16 bases between them. The CDR3 runs 13 residues. Germline V gene sequence: CDR1 SGDLS, CDR2 YYNGEE. Treatment described: around 19 received Ad26.COV2.S at low or high dose, single or two shots; roughly five received placebo; per-sample allocation not given. Repertoires come from day 63 after the first vaccine or placebo injection.

The sequence was collected from a person aged 18-60 years who received the Ad26.COV2.S COVID-19 vaccine or a placebo. The specimen comprised peripheral blood, sampled in a trial of Ad26.COV2.S vaccine versus placebo. This chain joins TRBV9 and TRBJ2-7, with D perhaps TRBD1 or TRBD2 (5 bases each). The CDR3 DNA reads as TGTGCCAGCAGCGGCCACCGGGACCGCGGGCAGTACTTC. Encoded protein: CASSGHRDRGQYF.